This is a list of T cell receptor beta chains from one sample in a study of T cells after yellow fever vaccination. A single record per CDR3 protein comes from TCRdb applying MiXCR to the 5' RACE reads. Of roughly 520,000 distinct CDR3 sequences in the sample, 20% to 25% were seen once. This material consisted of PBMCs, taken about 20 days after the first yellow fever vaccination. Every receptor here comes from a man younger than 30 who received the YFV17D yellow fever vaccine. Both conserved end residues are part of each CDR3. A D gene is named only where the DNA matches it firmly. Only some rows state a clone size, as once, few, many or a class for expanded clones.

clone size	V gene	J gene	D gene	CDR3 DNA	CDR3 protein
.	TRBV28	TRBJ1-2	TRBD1	TGTGCCAGCAGTTCGTCGACAGGGATCTATGGCTACACCTTC	CASSSSTGIYGYTF
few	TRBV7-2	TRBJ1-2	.	TGTGCCAGCAGCTTACACAGGGACTATGGCTACACCTTC	CASSLHRDYGYTF
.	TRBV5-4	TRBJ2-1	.	TGTGCCAGCAGCACCCCCCTCGACAATGAGCAGTTCTTC	CASSTPLDNEQFF
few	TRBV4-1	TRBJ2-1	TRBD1	TGCGCCAGCAGACAGGGGTCGGACAATGAGCAGTTCTTC	CASRQGSDNEQFF
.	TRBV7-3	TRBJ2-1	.	TGTGCCAGCAGCCTCTCTAGTGCAGACAATGAGCAGTTCTTC	CASSLSSADNEQFF
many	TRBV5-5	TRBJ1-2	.	TGTGCCAGCAGCCACGACGCGGCGGGGCGGAGAGGCTACACCTTC	CASSHDAAGRRGYTF
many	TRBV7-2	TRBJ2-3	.	TGTGCCAGCAGCTTGTCACGTTGGACAGATACGCAGTATTTT	CASSLSRWTDTQYF
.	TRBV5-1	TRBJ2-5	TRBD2	TGCGCCAGCAGCTTGGGAGCGGGGGCGGAGACCCAGTACTTC	CASSLGAGAETQYF
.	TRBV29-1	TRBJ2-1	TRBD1	TGCAGCGTTGAAGGGTCGGGACAGGGGGCCTACAATGAGCAGTTCTTC	CSVEGSGQGAYNEQFF
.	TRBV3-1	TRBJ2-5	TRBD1	TGTGCCAGCAGCAGCCGGGACAGGGTACAAGAGACCCAGTACTTC	CASSSRDRVQETQYF
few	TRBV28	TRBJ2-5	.	TGTGCCAGCAGCCAGAGGGGGACGGGGCAACAAGAGACCCAGTACTTC	CASSQRGTGQQETQYF
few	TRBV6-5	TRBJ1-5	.	TGTGCCAGCAGTTCATCCCCTCCGAGGAGAAATAGCAATCAGCCCCAGCATTTT	CASSSSPPRRNSNQPQHF
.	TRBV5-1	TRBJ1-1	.	TGCGCCAGCAGCTTGTATAGACAGATGAACACTGAAGCTTTCTTT	CASSLYRQMNTEAFF
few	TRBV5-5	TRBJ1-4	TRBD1	TGTGCCAGCAGCTGGTATTCGACAGGGGCGCGGGGAAAACTGTTTTTT	CASSWYSTGARGKLFF
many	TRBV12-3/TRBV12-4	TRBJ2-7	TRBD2	TGTGCCAGCAGTTCCCGAATGTCCGGGACTAGCCCGGAGGGAGGGTCCGAGCAGTACTTC	CASSSRMSGTSPEGGSEQYF
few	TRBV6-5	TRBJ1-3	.	TGTGCCAGCAGTTTTGAAGTCGGAAACACCATATATTTT	CASSFEVGNTIYF
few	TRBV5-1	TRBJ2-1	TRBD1	TGCGCCAGCAGTTTAGGGACAGGCGGCGGGTATGAGCAGTTCTTC	CASSLGTGGGYEQFF
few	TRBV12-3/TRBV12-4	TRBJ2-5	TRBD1	TGTGCCAGCAGTTTAAGGACAGGGGGCGCAGAGACCCAGTACTTC	CASSLRTGGAETQYF
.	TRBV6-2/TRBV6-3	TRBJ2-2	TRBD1	TGTGCCAGCGCCTCCGGGACAGATACCGGGGAGCTGTTTTTT	CASASGTDTGELFF
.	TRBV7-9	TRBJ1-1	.	TGTGCCAGCAGCTTTAGTGTGGGCAGGGTCGCTGAAGCTTTCTTT	CASSFSVGRVAEAFF
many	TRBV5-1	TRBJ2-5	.	TGCGCCAGCAGCTTGAACGGGGGGCGAGAGACCCAGTACTTC	CASSLNGGRETQYF
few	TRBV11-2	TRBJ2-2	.	TGTGCCAGCAGCTTAGGGCGATCGAACACCGGGGAGCTGTTTTTT	CASSLGRSNTGELFF
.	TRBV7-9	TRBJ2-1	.	TGTGCCAGCAGCTTTCGGCCCCGCACTAGCCTGAGGGATGAGCAGTTCTTC	CASSFRPRTSLRDEQFF
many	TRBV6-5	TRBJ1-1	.	TGTGCCAGCAGTTACTCGGGTGGGCTGCGCACTGAAGCTTTCTTT	CASSYSGGLRTEAFF
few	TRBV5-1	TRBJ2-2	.	TGCGCCAGCACCACCGAGGAGGTCCTTATGAACACCGGGGAGCTGTTTTTT	CASTTEEVLMNTGELFF
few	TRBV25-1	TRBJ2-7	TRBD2	TGTGCCAGCAGTGATAGCGGGGAGCTAGGCTCCTACGAGCAGTACTTC	CASSDSGELGSYEQYF
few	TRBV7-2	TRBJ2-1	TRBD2	TGTGCCAGCAGCTTACCCGGACTAGCGGGGAGGTACAATGAGCAGTTCTTC	CASSLPGLAGRYNEQFF
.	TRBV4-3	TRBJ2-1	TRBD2	TGCGCCAGCAGCCAACTCGGACTAGCGGACTACAATGAGCAGTTCTTC	CASSQLGLADYNEQFF
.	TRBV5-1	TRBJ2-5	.	TGCGCCAGCAGCTTGGCCGTGGATCAAGAGACCCAGTACTTC	CASSLAVDQETQYF
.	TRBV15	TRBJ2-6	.	TGTGCCACCAGCGGCGACAGGTTGGGCCCTGGGGCCAACGTCCTGACTTTC	CATSGDRLGPGANVLTF
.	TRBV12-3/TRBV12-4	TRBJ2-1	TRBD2	TGTGCCAGCAGTCCCATTGTAGCGGGGGGGCCTAGTGAGCAGTTCTTC	CASSPIVAGGPSEQFF
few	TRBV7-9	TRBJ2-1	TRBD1	TGTGCCAGCAGTTTCCGGGACAGCTCCTACAATGAGCAGTTCTTC	CASSFRDSSYNEQFF
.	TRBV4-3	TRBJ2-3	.	TGCGCCAGCAGCCAAGATCCGACCAAGGGCACAGATACGCAGTATTTT	CASSQDPTKGTDTQYF
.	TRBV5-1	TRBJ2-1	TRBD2	TGCGCCAGCAGGAGCGGGGGGCCCTACAATGAGCAGTTCTTC	CASRSGGPYNEQFF
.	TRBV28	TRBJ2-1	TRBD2	TGTGCCAGCAGTTTAGCGGCTAGCGGGGGCTCCTACAATGAGCTGTTCTTC	CASSLAASGGSYNELFF
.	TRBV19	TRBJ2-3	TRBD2	TGTGCCAGTAGCCTATCAACTAGCGGGGGTTATTCCACAGATACGCAGTATTTT	CASSLSTSGGYSTDTQYF
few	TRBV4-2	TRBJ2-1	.	TGTGCCAGCAGCTCAAGAGTTAGTGAGCAGTTCTTC	CASSSRVSEQFF
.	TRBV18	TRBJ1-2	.	TGTGCCAGCTCACCTCGGGACAACGGCTACACCTTC	CASSPRDNGYTF
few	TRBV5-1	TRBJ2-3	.	TGCGCCAGCAGCTTGGAAACTAGCTCTGATACGCAGTATTTT	CASSLETSSDTQYF